Listed here is a single T cell receptor (beta chain). This sample is part of a study of blood T cell repertoires in COVID-19. Looking at the study overall: Researchers got acute and convalescent COVID-19 samples from the United States, Italy and Spain. In each case, the material was cDNA or gDNA derived from T cells, B-cell-depleted T cells, or PBMCs.

In the study's own analysis: Reference gene primers were amplified, and this amplification served to estimate nucleated cell counts. The data were produced by immunoSEQ multiplex PCR, yet TCRdb's version contains in-frame clones alone and is incomplete. Clonal size and the V and J genes are those of that table, whereas D and trimming came from the DNA. The sample contains 85,000 to 110,000 clones, 75% to 90% of which appear only once. The CDR3 length is 14 residues. Germline V gives CDR1 MNHEY, CDR2 SVGAGI. The V gene lost 8 bases and the J gene lost 7 bases, with 17 bases spanning the gap. The specimen sequenced was peripheral blood. The sequence was collected from a human donor in a cohort sampled during active or convalescent COVID-19. The chain couples TRBV6-5 to TRBJ1-4; D gene uncertain. The DNA for the CDR3 is TGTGCCAGCCGACCCGGGGATACGGGTGAAAAACTGTTTTTT. It translates to CASRPGDTGEKLFF.